This T cell receptor (beta chain) was sequenced during a study of molecular identifiers for immune sequencing clone quantification. Germline V gene lookup returns CDR1 WSHSY and CDR2 SAAADI. CDR3 length: 15 amino acids. Trimming took 6 bases from V and 4 from J; bases not matched to a gene: 6. Only a few counts were recorded for this clonotype. TCRdb re-called the PCR reads with MiXCR, one entry per CDR3 protein. Among 600,000 to 650,000 distinct CDR3 sequences listed, about 20% were seen once. This chain joins TRBV10-2 and TRBJ2-3, with 11 nucleotides matching TRBD2. Sequenced sample: naive CD8+ T cells from blood, with Jurkat cell RNA spiked in. Subset denoted: FACS-sorted CD8+CD4-CCR7+CD45RA+ naive T cells. The origin of this receptor is a human donor in good health. Some libraries in this study had Jurkat cell RNA spiked in. CDR3 sequence: CASRGTSGGADTQYF. The CDR3 nucleotides are TGCGCCAGCAGGGGGACTAGCGGTGGTGCAGATACGCAGTATTTT.